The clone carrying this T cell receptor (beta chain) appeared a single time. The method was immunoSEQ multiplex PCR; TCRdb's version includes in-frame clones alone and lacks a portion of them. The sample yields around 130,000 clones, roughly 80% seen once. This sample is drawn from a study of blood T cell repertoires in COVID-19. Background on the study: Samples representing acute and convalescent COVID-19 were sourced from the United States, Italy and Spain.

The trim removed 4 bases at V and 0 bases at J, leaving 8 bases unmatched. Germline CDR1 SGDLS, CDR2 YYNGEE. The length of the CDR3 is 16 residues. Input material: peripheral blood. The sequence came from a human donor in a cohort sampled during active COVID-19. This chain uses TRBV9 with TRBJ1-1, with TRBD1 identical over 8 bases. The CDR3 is CASSFGQGPMNTEAFF. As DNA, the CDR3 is TGTGCCAGCAGCTTTGGACAGGGCCCCATGAACACTGAAGCTTTCTTT.